The following is a T cell receptor beta chain sequence with its context. Its target is unknown. The data stem from a study of T cells after yellow fever vaccination. Via MiXCR, TCRdb re-called the 5' RACE reads, giving one row per CDR3 protein. This table has about 330,000 distinct CDR3 sequences, roughly 4% appearing once. Study-wide results and caveats: A faster peak, day 5 versus 15, was reached by the weaker secondary response. Just a small share of clonotypes turned up in the CD4 compartment as well as the CD8 compartment. Booster samples showed a return of most primary-vaccination clones (around 95% CD4, over 70% CD8).

The specimen comprised PBMCs, sampled 5 days after the yellow fever booster vaccination. The clonotype originates from a man between 18 and 35 years old who received the YFV17D yellow fever vaccine.

Written as DNA, the CDR3 is TGCGCCAGCAGCTTGGACGAGCCTACCGACAACCAGTTCTTC. As protein: CASSLDEPTDNQFF. The chain links TRBV5-1 to TRBJ2-1; D is unclear. Germline values: CDR1 SGHRS, CDR2 YFSETQ. V gave up 0 bases and J gave up 13 bases, with 17 bases separating them. The CDR3 covers 14 residues.